This entry lists 2 T cell receptor beta chains sequenced from one sample in a study of T cells in Graves' hyperthyroidism and ophthalmopathy. RNA transcripts served as the template for amplifying TCR beta CDR3 regions. When the TCR CDR3 underwent first-round RT-PCR, the HTBI primer set was used. TCRdb itself ran the multiplex PCR reads through MiXCR, one entry per CDR3 protein. The table lists hundreds of thousands of distinct CDR3 sequences, 14% of them singletons. Sequenced: blood. The receptors here all came from a woman aged 18-30 years with Graves' hyperthyroidism.

J is TRBJ1-3 and V is TRBV29-1; a possible D gene is TRBD1 (6 bases). Trimming cost V 6 bases and J 2 bases, with 11 bases left between them. The CDR3 sequence is 13 residues long. Germline V gives CDR1 SQVTM, CDR2 ANQGSEA. The CDR3 DNA reads as TGCAGCGTCCGCAGGGGCCCTGGAAACACCATATATTTT. It specifies CSVRRGPGNTIYF.

This clonotype was observed at least ten times. The chain recombines TRBV5-5 with TRBJ1-2; no clear D gene. The germline V gene encodes CDR1 SGHKS and CDR2 YYEKEE (reference sequence). The length of the CDR3 is 13 residues. Between the trimmed V and J ends, which lost 6 bases and 2 bases, there was a span of 11 bases. The CDR3 sequence: CASNSRLNYGYTF. CDR3 bases: TGTGCCAGCAATTCCCGTTTAAACTATGGCTACACCTTC.